Included here is one T cell receptor (beta chain) sequence, with context. Its antigen is not yet known. No per-base quality is available; no much larger clone lies one base away. What the time point label conveys for this sample: about 28 days (+/-7) after the second vaccine dose. AZD1222 recipients with second doses at about 4 weeks or about 12 weeks were pooled, because spike-specific TCR depth and breadth did not differ between schedules. Vaccinee samples were obtained from the UK trials COV001 and COV002, which included a single-blind randomized controlled phase 2/3 trial of AZD1222 (ChAdOx1 nCoV-19) in healthy adults. For TCRbeta chain sequencing, PBMC samples were collected from trial participants at day 0 and at day 28 after the second dose. V is pared back by 0 bases and J by 0 bases, with 9 bases lying between the germline termini. The germline V gene (reference sequence) yields GTSNPN for CDR1 and SVGIG for CDR2. Measured from the cysteine to the phenylalanine, the CDR3 is 15 residues long. The only DNA kept is the CDR3, 45 bases in frame from the first base.

This sample is drawn from a study of T cell responses to AZD1222 COVID-19 vaccine (dated by TCRdb to 2020 to 2022). Regarding the research as a whole: TCR sequencing covered 233 trial participants: nearly 210 given two doses of AZD1222 and about 26 given two doses of MenACWY control vaccine. Trial participants were enrolled into age subgroups of 18-55, 56-69 and 70-plus years, which contained around 150, 28 and 57 TCR-sequenced participants, respectively. Findings and caveats that apply to the study as a whole: Participants were mostly white British, with more females than males. The authors suggested clonal diversity may have been underestimated. Because no samples from the day 14 peak response were available, repertoires could be characterized only after the peak T cell response. Epitopes outside the regions mutated in the B.1.351 and B.1.1.7 variants were reportedly recognized by nearly half of the unique spike-specific TCRs. Conclusions about previously exposed vaccinees are limited, since just five or six AZD1222 recipients were seropositive for SARS-CoV-2 at baseline. The vaccine-associated CD4 TCRs covered the entire spike protein, and the dominant responses fell in regions 160-218 and 743-854. In the small 56-69-year group, the increase in depth fell short of significance, most likely because of low power. After two AZD1222 doses, both the breadth and the depth of spike-specific TCRs were significantly higher than at day 0 and than in MenACWY recipients.

The CDR3 regions of human TCRbeta chains were analyzed by immunosequencing. In the authors' own workflow: Repertoire TCRs were checked for matches against a reference library of SARS-CoV-2-specific TCRs that had been generated using the MIRA antigen-specificity platform. Breadth meant the fraction of unique TCRs that were SARS-CoV-2-associated, whereas depth meant the fraction of total T cells that were SARS-CoV-2-associated. Using the MIRA data, each spike-specific TCR was mapped to the spike region that the TCR reacts to and placed in a CD4 or CD8 class. Log10-transformed breadth and depth values were compared by one-way ANOVA with Sidak's multiple comparisons tests. TCRdb took this table from immuneACCESS and kept in-frame rearrangements with V and J called. Such tables lack part of the clones; where checked against another copy, unresolved V genes explain under half of the gap, and the rest is unexplained. The V and J calls and the clone size are those of that table, but D and trimming were determined from the DNA. Present in this sample are approximately 79,000 clones, about four fifths of which were seen just once. The ten most abundant clones make up 1.3% of the sample.

This receptor was identified in an adult who received the AZD1222 COVID-19 vaccine. Here the chain combines TRBV30 and TRBJ1-3, with no D gene named confidently. Source: peripheral blood, taken 28 days after the second AZD1222 dose. The DNA reads as follows: TGTGCCTGGAGTGTACTGGGAAACTCTGGAAACACCATATATTTT. Its coded protein is CAWSVLGNSGNTIYF.